Below, 30 T cell receptor beta chains from the same sample are listed, as sequenced in a study of T cells in tuberculosis. This table comes from immunoSEQ multiplex PCR, and its TCRdb copy is limited to in-frame clones, with some not included. The sample lists 30,000 or so clones, 85% to 90% occurring once. The sequenced sample was PBMCs. The receptors were gathered from a donor aged 10-29 years with latent tuberculosis or without tuberculosis infection.

The CDR3 bases are TGTGCCAGCAGCAACCGGGACACGAACACTGAAGCTTTCTTT. Translated: CASSNRDTNTEAFF. V gene TRBV21-1 combines with J gene TRBJ1-1; TRBD1 was called by the table and not checked on the DNA. TRBV21-1 is a known pseudogene. The CDR3 length is 14 residues.

This rearrangement joins TRBV9 to TRBJ1-6; TRBD1 matches 11 bases. J was trimmed by 6 bases and V by 3 bases; bases with no gene match: 2. Germline CDR1 reads SGDLS; CDR2 reads YYNGEE. CDR3 size: 15 residues. The CDR3 DNA reads as TGTGCCAGCAGCGCCGGGACAGGGGGTAATTCACCCCTCCACTTT. It encodes CASSAGTGGNSPLHF.

In this sample, this clone turned up a few times. The chain has TRBV6-6 and TRBJ2-3, with 8 bases aligning to TRBD2. This CDR3 has 14 residues. V lost 5 bases, J lost 4 bases, and 5 bases stayed unmatched. Germline loops: CDR1 MNHNY, CDR2 SVGAGI (reference sequence). This CDR3 is CASSTPAGADTQYF. DNA for the CDR3: TGTGCCAGCAGTACCCCAGCGGGGGCAGATACGCAGTATTTT.

CDR3 DNA: TGTGCCAGCAGCCAGAGGTACACAGATACGCAGTATTTT. The encoded protein is CASSQRYTDTQYF. The rearrangement links TRBV5-4 to TRBJ2-3; no clear D. V lost 4 bases and J lost 2, with 8 bases in between. The CDR3 contains 13 residues. CDR1 and CDR2 from the germline V gene are SGHNT and YYREEE (reference sequence). The whole variable domain, remainder taken from reference TRBV5-4 and TRBJ2-3, is ETGVTQSPTHLIKTRGQQVTLRCSSQSGHNTVSWYQQALGQGPQFIFQYYREEENGRGNFPPRFSGLQFPNYSSELNVNALELDDSALYLCASSQRYTDTQYFGPGTRLTVL.

The CDR3 coding sequence is TGTGCCAGCAGTGAGCTCCAGGGACAGCCCCAGCATTTT. This codes for CASSELQGQPQHF. The gene calls are TRBV6-1 and TRBJ1-5; perhaps TRBD1 as D (5 bases). The ends were cut back, 3 bases at V and 7 bases at J, with 10 bases in the middle. The CDR3 spans 13 residues. Germline-derived CDR1 and CDR2 are MNHNS and SASEGT.

The CDR3 sequence is CASTPAGGSYNEQFF. The CDR3 DNA follows: TGTGCCAGCACCCCGGCCGGAGGCTCCTACAATGAGCAGTTCTTC. V is TRBV6-1 and J is TRBJ2-1, with a weak D call TRBD2 (5 bases). CDR1 and CDR2 (germline): MNHNS, SASEGT. V lost 7 bases and J lost 0, with 13 bases in between. The length of the CDR3 is 15 residues.

This chain joins TRBV4-3 and TRBJ2-3, with 8 bases fitting TRBD1. CDR1 is LGHNA and CDR2 is YSLEER in the germline V gene. The CDR3 is 16 residues long. With 4 bases clipped from V and 7 bases from J, the junction kept 13 bases outside the gene matches. CDR3 sequence (DNA): TGCGCCAGCAGCCCGGGCAGGGGGCTTTGGGTACATACGCAGTATTTT. Protein sequence: CASSPGRGLWVHTQYF.

This clone appeared once. The chain carries TRBV4-3 and TRBJ1-2; D is unresolved. The CDR3 sequence is 14 residues long. CDR1 is LGHNA and CDR2 is YSLEER in the germline V gene. Trimming pared 0 bases from V and 8 bases from J, leaving 13 bases between. The chain's CDR3 is CASSQERVSGGYTF. In DNA, the CDR3 is TGCGCCAGCAGCCAAGAACGGGTGTCTGGGGGCTACACCTTC.

This clone appeared a few times. This chain connects TRBV2 to TRBJ1-6, with 8 bases lining up with TRBD1. CDR3 length: 13 amino acids. V lost 5 bases and J lost 15; bases outside the gene matches: 9. Germline CDR1 reads SNHLY; CDR2 reads FYNNEI. CDR3 DNA: TGTGCCAGCAGTCCCGACAGGGGAGCACACCTCCACTTT. It codes for CASSPDRGAHLHF.

The chain has TRBV5-6 and TRBJ2-7, with TRBD1 as a possible D gene (7 bases). The CDR3 covers 13 residues. In germline, CDR1 is SGHDT, CDR2 YYEEEE. With 4 bases removed from V and 7 bases from J, the gap between germline ends came to 15 bases. CDR3 coding DNA: TGTGCCAGCAGCCACACGACAGGGAGGGAGCAGTACTTC. Amino acids: CASSHTTGREQYF.

The chain employs TRBV5-6 and TRBJ1-3, with D maybe TRBD1 (5 bases). This CDR3 is built from 15 residues. V lost 4 bases and J lost 4, with 15 bases in between. Germline assignment: CDR1 SGHDT and CDR2 YYEEEE. The DNA for the CDR3 is TGTGCCAGCAGCCCGGGGGTCCACAGAGGAAACACCATATATTTT. It translates to CASSPGVHRGNTIYF.

This clone was detected only once. The chain combines TRBV10-3 with TRBJ2-6; D unresolved. The CDR3 loop spans 21 amino acids. V shed 0 bases and J shed 0 bases, with 21 bases lying between them. Per the germline V gene, CDR1 is ENHRY and CDR2 is SYGVKD. The CDR3 loop is CAISESMFRETTGSGANVLTF. The DNA of the CDR3 is TGTGCCATCAGTGAGTCGATGTTTCGTGAGACAACTGGCTCTGGGGCCAACGTCCTGACTTTC.

The rearrangement links TRBV5-1 to TRBJ1-4; possibly TRBD1 for D (5 bases). From germline, CDR1 is SGHRS and CDR2 YFSETQ. Trimming shortened V by 0 bases and J by 8 bases, and 17 bases separated the two germline ends. This CDR3 comprises 16 residues. The CDR3 DNA follows: TGCGCCAGCAGCTTGGGGGCCCGGGACGGAGGGGAAAAACTGTTTTTT. It codes for CASSLGARDGGEKLFF.

The chain carries TRBV27 and TRBJ1-1, with 11 positions matching TRBD1. The V gene end was trimmed by 5 bases and the J gene end by 0 bases; junction bases not matched to a gene: 2. CDR1 is MNHEY, CDR2 SMNVEV, per germline (reference sequence). This CDR3 contains 15 residues. The CDR3 loop is CASSGQGAVNTEAFF. The CDR3 nucleotides are TGTGCCAGCAGTGGACAGGGGGCCGTGAACACTGAAGCTTTCTTT.

This clone has only one observation. The rearrangement links TRBV2 to TRBJ2-1; D may be TRBD1 (6 bases). The CDR3 spans 16 residues. CDR1 SNHLY and CDR2 FYNNEI come from the germline V gene. V was trimmed by 3 bases and J by 3 bases, leaving 15 bases between them. CDR3 bases: TGTGCCAGCAGTGAGGTCGCGACAGGCTACTACAATGAGCAGTTCTTC. It specifies CASSEVATGYYNEQFF.

The chain employs TRBV6-1 and TRBJ2-4; D may be TRBD1 (5 bases). The germline CDR1 and CDR2 sequences are MNHNS and SASEGT. The CDR3 is 12 residues long. V dropped 6 bases and J dropped 7 bases, with 10 bases sitting between them. CDR3 sequence (DNA): TGTGCCAGCAGACTCCAGGGTAACATTCAGTACTTC. Its protein product is CASRLQGNIQYF.

This sequence joins TRBV11-2 and TRBJ1-1; 8 nucleotides align to TRBD1. The CDR3 is made up of 16 amino acids. V trimming: 1 base; J trimming: 3 bases; junction bases outside the gene matches: 7. The germline V gene encodes CDR1 SGHAT and CDR2 FQNNGV. CDR3 nucleotide sequence: TGTGCCAGCAGCTTAGCCTTCGGACAGGGATACACTGAAGCTTTCTTT. This gives the protein CASSLAFGQGYTEAFF.

DNA of the CDR3: TGTGCCAGCAGCGTACAACAGGGGGCTGCCAAAAACATTCAGTACTTC. This codes for CASSVQQGAAKNIQYF. This sequence joins TRBV9 and TRBJ2-4; 9 positions agree with TRBD1. Unmatched junction bases numbered 3, after V lost 1 base and J lost 1 base. The germline V gene has CDR1 SGDLS and CDR2 YYNGEE. The CDR3 length is 16 residues.

The chain recombines TRBV10-1 with TRBJ1-3; tentative D call: TRBD1 (5 bases). Trimming left V 6 bases short and J 0 bases short, with 15 bases between. This CDR3 comprises 16 residues. The germline gives CDR1 WNHNN, CDR2 SYGVQD (reference sequence). CDR3 DNA: TGCGCCAGCAGCACGACAGCCGGGGGCTCTGGAAACACCATATATTTT. It translates to CASSTTAGGSGNTIYF.

This chain links TRBV10-3 with TRBJ2-2; TRBD2 aligns across 8 bases. This CDR3 contains 17 residues. V shed 0 bases and J 5 bases; nucleotides not matched to a gene: 8. Germline CDR1 and CDR2: ENHRY and SYGVKD. CDR3 in amino acids: CAISESSPRGGTGELFF. DNA for the CDR3: TGTGCCATCAGTGAGTCGAGCCCCCGGGGGGGGACCGGGGAGCTGTTTTTT.

J is TRBJ1-2 and V is TRBV13; TRBD1 matches at 8 bases. The CDR3 contains 14 residues. Germline V gives CDR1 PRHDT, CDR2 FYEKMQ (reference sequence). V lost 5 bases and J lost 4; bases outside the gene matches: 6. In DNA, the CDR3 is TGTGCCAGCAGCGAAGATACAGGGGGCTATGGCTACACCTTC. Translating gives CASSEDTGGYGYTF.

V usage is TRBV7-9 and J usage is TRBJ1-2; 12 positions agree with TRBD1. In germline, CDR1 is SEHNR, CDR2 FQNEAQ (reference sequence). V lost 4 bases, J lost 2 bases, and 2 bases stayed unmatched. The CDR3 covers 15 residues. The CDR3: CASSSGTGGNYGYTF. In DNA form, the CDR3 reads TGTGCCAGCAGCTCGGGGACAGGGGGCAACTATGGCTACACCTTC. The entire variable domain, with the rest obtained from reference TRBV7-9 and TRBJ1-2, is as follows: DTGVSQNPRHKITKRGQNVTFRCDPISEHNRLYWYRQTLGQGPEFLTYFQNEAQLEKSRLLSDRFSAERPKGSFSTLEIQRTEQGDSAMYLCASSSGTGGNYGYTFGSGTRLTVV.

The V gene is TRBV6-6, the J gene TRBJ2-7; D gene uncertain. In germline, CDR1 is MNHNY, CDR2 SVGAGI (reference sequence). The CDR3 is 12 residues long. Deletions cut 5 bases from V and 3 bases from J, with 8 bases between. The CDR3 reads CASSPQDYEQYF. CDR3 DNA sequence: TGTGCCAGCAGTCCCCAGGACTACGAGCAGTACTTC.

The chain employs TRBV2 and TRBJ1-2; D ambiguous. Germline loops: CDR1 SNHLY, CDR2 FYNNEI. This CDR3 has 15 amino acids. The ends were cut back, 6 bases at V and 4 bases at J, with 18 bases in the middle. CDR3 protein: CASRNLSTPLYGYTF. In DNA form, the CDR3 reads TGTGCCAGCAGGAACCTTTCGACACCACTCTATGGCTACACCTTC. Supplemented by reference TRBV2 and TRBJ1-2, the full variable domain reads EPEVTQTPSHQVTQMGQEVILRCVPISNHLYFYWYRQILGQKVEFLVSFYNNEISEKSEIFDDQFSVERPDGSNFTLKIRSTKLEDSAMYFCASRNLSTPLYGYTFGSGTRLTVV.

A few counts support this clone. The V call is TRBV6-5, the J call TRBJ1-1; D unclear. Trimming took off 0 bases at V and 1 base at J, with 6 bases between the two ends. Germline V gene lookup returns CDR1 MNHEY and CDR2 SVGAGI. The CDR3 totals 14 residues. Here the CDR3 reads CASSYSGRNTEAFF. The CDR3 DNA follows: TGTGCCAGCAGTTACTCTGGCAGGAACACTGAAGCTTTCTTT.

The gene calls are TRBV27 and TRBJ2-2; D gene uncertain. Germline-derived CDR1 and CDR2 are MNHEY and SMNVEV (reference sequence). V was cut by 7 bases and J by 0 bases, with 9 bases left in between. CDR3 length equals 14 residues. CDR3 DNA: TGTGCCAGCACGCGGAGCACGAACACCGGGGAGCTGTTTTTT. This gives the protein CASTRSTNTGELFF.

The rearrangement joins TRBV18 to TRBJ2-7; 12 nucleotides line up with TRBD2. CDR1 KGHSH and CDR2 LQKENI come from the germline V gene. V was clipped by 3 bases and J by 1 base; unmatched bases: 1. This CDR3 is built from 15 residues. The CDR3 region is CASSPLAGGSYEQYF. The CDR3 coding sequence is TGTGCCAGCTCACCGCTAGCGGGGGGGTCCTACGAGCAGTACTTC.

V gene TRBV4-2 combines with J gene TRBJ2-7; the D gene is possibly TRBD2 (6 bases). V lost 1 base and J 2 bases, leaving 12 bases between the germline ends. Germline CDR1 LGHNA, CDR2 YNFKEQ. This CDR3 region has 15 residues. Here the CDR3 reads CASSQVGRGPYEQYF. The DNA for the CDR3 is TGTGCCAGCAGCCAAGTGGGGCGGGGACCCTACGAGCAGTACTTC.

V is TRBV19 and J is TRBJ2-5; a weak D match, TRBD2 (6 bases). The V gene's germline CDR1 is LNHDA and CDR2 SQIVND (reference sequence). Trimming removed 5 bases from V and 3 bases from J, with 19 bases in between. There are 16 residues in the CDR3. The CDR3: CASSSGLTGGEETQYF. CDR3 nucleotide sequence: TGTGCCAGTAGTTCGGGACTCACGGGTGGTGAAGAGACCCAGTACTTC.

The chain has TRBV10-3 and TRBJ1-6, with D perhaps TRBD1 (5 bases). Germline V CDR1 and CDR2: ENHRY, SYGVKD. The V and J ends lost 3 bases and 8 bases respectively, with 17 bases between them. The CDR3 spans 16 residues. The CDR3 is CAISDLSGTGDSPLHF. DNA for the CDR3: TGTGCCATCAGTGACCTATCCGGGACGGGGGATTCACCCCTCCACTTT.